This T cell receptor (beta chain) was sequenced during a study of response to subunit inactivated influenza vaccine. Study findings and constraints: There was a suggestion from the authors that each seasonal influenza vaccination recruits few new T cells.

The V end lost 5 bases, the J end lost 5 bases, and 12 bases lay between the germline ends. Germline V gives CDR1 SGHAT, CDR2 FQNNGV. There are 13 residues in the CDR3. In TCRdb, the RT-PCR reads were re-called with MiXCR into one record per CDR3 protein. The sample shows 500,000 to 550,000 distinct CDR3 sequences, approximately 7.7% of them seen only once. This clonotype was counted a few times. The antigen is not known. This sequence originates from a man aged 50 to 69 who received an inactivated influenza vaccine. The chain couples TRBV11-2 to TRBJ1-2; weak D call: TRBD1 (5 bases). Here the sequenced sample was PBMCs from blood, taken less than 30 months after vaccination. As DNA, the CDR3 is TGTGCCAGCAGCCACGGTGGGGGGTATGGCTACACCTTC. Its translation: CASSHGGGYGYTF.